This TCR beta chain emerged from a study of vaccination and CD4 T cells after COVID-19. With the Oncomine TCR Beta short-read assay, DNA from cultured CD4+ T cells was sequenced. TCRdb re-analysed the PCR reads in MiXCR, keeping a single row per CDR3 protein. The sample lists 20,000 to 25,000 distinct CDR3 sequences, about 40% occurring once. The time point: late sampling 161 to 241 days after vaccination in a few convalescent patients. Treatment indicated: roughly 11-day PBMC culture with coronavirus spike peptide pools or control peptides (ViraFEST assay). For this clonotype: Its antigen remains unknown.

Sequencing was performed on CD4+ T cells from blood, cultured in vitro, taken about 7 months after SARS-CoV-2 vaccination. The receptor was derived from a human donor who had recovered from COVID-19.

The chain's CDR3 is CASSPMGRAYNSPLHF. CDR3 bases: TGTGCCAGCAGCCCTATGGGGAGGGCCTATAATTCACCCCTCCACTTT. This sequence joins TRBV6-1 and TRBJ1-6; D not resolved. Germline V gives CDR1 MNHNS, CDR2 SASEGT. The CDR3 sequence is 16 residues long. V shed 6 bases and J shed 2 bases, with 14 bases lying between them.